The next 20 T cell receptor beta chains were all read from a single sample in a study of memory CD4+ T cells and cytomegalovirus serostatus. Single viable CD3+CD4+CD8-CD45RO+ cells were sorted as the memory CD4+ T cells. Repertoires were generated with immunoSEQ multiplex PCR, while TCRdb's copy carries only in-frame clones and drops some. This sample has about 53,000 clones, with around 80% found just once. The material sequenced was memory CD4+ T cells from blood. Every receptor here comes from an adult in good health and CMV-seronegative.

The chain recombines TRBV19 with TRBJ1-5; 9 bases are shared with TRBD1. J gave up 4 bases and V 7 bases, and 5 bases lay outside the gene matches. The CDR3 spans 14 residues. Looked up from germline, CDR1 is LNHDA and CDR2 is SQIVND (reference sequence). The CDR3 loop reads CASKFGTGNQPQHF. CDR3 bases: TGTGCCAGTAAATTCGGGACAGGGAATCAGCCCCAGCATTTT.

This chain connects TRBV7-3 to TRBJ2-1; D perhaps matches TRBD1 (5 bases). CDR3 length equals 13 residues. The V gene lost 5 bases and the J gene lost 8 bases, with 13 bases spanning the gap. The germline CDR1 and CDR2 sequences are SGHTA and FQGTGA. The CDR3 is CASSLQGAHEQFF. The DNA of the CDR3 is TGTGCCAGCAGCCTGCAGGGTGCCCATGAGCAGTTCTTC.

This clone has a single count. The chain has TRBV10-3 and TRBJ2-7, with a possible D match to TRBD1 (7 bases). This CDR3 is built from 14 residues. V was trimmed by 7 bases and J by 6 bases, leaving 19 bases between them. Germline CDR1 and CDR2: ENHRY and SYGVKD. The CDR3 sequence: CAIMEGAAGSEQYF. The CDR3 nucleotides read TGTGCCATCATGGAGGGGGCGGCAGGGTCCGAGCAGTACTTC.

This clone appeared a few times. The J gene is TRBJ1-1, the V gene TRBV18; no definite D call. Germline loops: CDR1 KGHSH, CDR2 LQKENI. The V end was cut by 3 bases, the J end by 4 bases, with 12 bases between. The CDR3 has 14 residues. The CDR3: CASSPRKAATEAFF. CDR3 in DNA: TGTGCCAGCTCACCCCGGAAGGCCGCCACTGAAGCTTTCTTT.

The CDR3 protein is CASSRGLAGEETQYF. The CDR3 nucleotides are TGCGCCAGCAGCAGGGGACTAGCGGGAGAGGAGACCCAGTACTTC. The chain links TRBV5-1 to TRBJ2-5, with 14 nucleotides matching TRBD2. With V trimmed by 4 bases and J by 5 bases, 4 bases remained unmatched. Looked up from germline, CDR1 is SGHRS and CDR2 is YFSETQ. CDR3 size: 15 residues.

This chain joins TRBV7-3 and TRBJ2-3, with 10 bases aligning to TRBD1. CDR3 length: 18 residues. Germline loops: CDR1 SGHTA, CDR2 FQGTGA. V lost 0 bases, J lost 2 bases, and 8 bases stayed unmatched. The CDR3 spells CASSLTGLGTGDTDTQYF. The CDR3 DNA sequence: TGTGCCAGCAGCTTAACTGGGCTCGGGACAGGGGACACAGATACGCAGTATTTT.

The V call is TRBV28, the J call TRBJ2-3; 7 positions match TRBD1. This CDR3 is 13 amino acids long. Per germline, CDR1 MDHEN and CDR2 SYDVKM. The ends lost 6 bases at V and 5 bases at J; junction bases unmatched: 5. The CDR3, as DNA: TGTGCCAGCAGGTTGGGACAGCTAGATACGCAGTATTTT. As protein: CASRLGQLDTQYF.

V usage is TRBV6-6 and J usage is TRBJ1-5; possibly TRBD1 for D (5 bases). CDR1 is MNHNY, CDR2 SVGAGI, per germline (reference sequence). Trimming removed 6 bases at V and 2 bases at J, with 11 bases between. The length of the CDR3 is 14 residues. The CDR3 DNA follows: TGTGCCAGCAGCAGGGATGTCGGCAATCAGCCCCAGCATTTT. It is translated as CASSRDVGNQPQHF.

The chain combines TRBV27 with TRBJ1-1, with TRBD1 matching 8 bases. The CDR3 loop spans 16 amino acids. V trimming: 10 bases; J trimming: 3 bases; junction bases outside the gene matches: 16. Per germline, CDR1 MNHEY and CDR2 SMNVEV (reference sequence). CDR3 loop: CATRANTGGRYTEAFF. CDR3 nucleotide sequence: TGTGCCACCCGGGCTAATACAGGGGGGCGGTACACTGAAGCTTTCTTT.

J is TRBJ1-1 and V is TRBV5-5; D remains ambiguous. This CDR3 region has 15 residues. V lost 0 bases and J lost 0, with 9 bases in between. Germline lookup yields CDR1 SGHKS and CDR2 YYEKEE (reference sequence). In DNA, the CDR3 is TGTGCCAGCAGCTTGGTAGCAACTTTGAACACTGAAGCTTTCTTT. It encodes CASSLVATLNTEAFF.

The chain uses TRBV5-6 and TRBJ2-7, with D tentatively TRBD1 (5 bases). Germline CDR1 is SGHDT and CDR2 is YYEEEE. V was clipped by 0 bases and J by 0 bases, with 10 bases between them. This CDR3 has 15 amino acids. The CDR3 loop is CASSLGARVSYEQYF. CDR3 bases: TGTGCCAGCAGCTTGGGGGCCAGGGTCTCCTACGAGCAGTACTTC.

The gene calls are TRBV7-2 and TRBJ2-7; 8 positions agree with TRBD1. Unmatched junction bases numbered 9, after V lost 7 bases and J lost 1 base. From germline, CDR1 is SGHTA and CDR2 FQGNSA. This CDR3 spans 15 amino acids. Here the CDR3 DNA reads TGTGCCAGCAACCCACAGGGGGGAGCTTCCTACGAGCAGTACTTC. Its translation is CASNPQGGASYEQYF.

The chain links TRBV11-3 to TRBJ1-2; TRBD1 agrees at 8 bases. Germline assignment: CDR1 SGHNT and CDR2 YENEEA. The J segment lost 2 bases and the V segment lost 5 bases, leaving 7 bases of the junction unmatched. The CDR3 has 15 amino acids. This CDR3 reads CASSVTGDRNYGYTF. As DNA, the CDR3 is TGTGCCAGCAGCGTTACCGGGGACAGGAACTATGGCTACACCTTC.

This clone was picked up a small number of times. J is TRBJ1-1 and V is TRBV4-1; TRBD1 matches 11 bases. This CDR3 has 14 amino acids. The V gene's germline CDR1 is MGHRA and CDR2 YSYEKL. The trim removed 3 bases at V and 5 bases at J, leaving 2 bases unmatched. The CDR3 region is CASSHRDRGTEAFF. In DNA form, the CDR3 reads TGCGCCAGCAGCCACAGGGACAGGGGGACTGAAGCTTTCTTT.

The gene calls are TRBV10-3 and TRBJ1-1, with 8 bases lining up with TRBD1. The CDR3 is 14 amino acids. Germline CDR1 is ENHRY and CDR2 is SYGVKD. Trimming took 4 bases from V and 4 from J; bases not matched to a gene: 5. The CDR3 loop is CAISVSTGGTEAFF. In DNA, the CDR3 is TGTGCCATCAGTGTTAGTACAGGGGGCACTGAAGCTTTCTTT.

The table lists this clone with a few counts. The CDR3 protein is CASSLVQNDGYTF. The DNA of the CDR3 is TGTGCCAGCAGCTTAGTTCAGAACGATGGCTACACCTTC. The chain carries TRBV7-8 and TRBJ1-2; D is unresolved. CDR3 length equals 13 residues. V was trimmed by 1 base and J by 6 bases, leaving 9 bases between them. Germline-derived CDR1 and CDR2 are SGHVS and FQNEAQ.

Here the CDR3 reads CASSTSRDDGYTF. The DNA for the CDR3 is TGTGCCAGTAGTACTTCAAGAGACGATGGCTACACCTTC. The rearrangement uses TRBV19 and TRBJ1-2; D gene ambiguous. CDR3 length equals 13 residues. CDR1 and CDR2 (germline): LNHDA, SQIVND (reference sequence). V was shortened by 4 bases and J by 6 bases, with 12 bases between the two germline ends.

The chain combines TRBV27 with TRBJ2-7; D is ambiguous. This CDR3 comprises 14 residues. The V gene lost 5 bases and the J gene lost 4 bases, with 15 bases spanning the gap. Germline assignment: CDR1 MNHEY and CDR2 SMNVEV (reference sequence). The CDR3 loop reads CASSKERSTYEQYF. CDR3 in DNA: TGTGCCAGCAGTAAAGAGAGATCCACATACGAGCAGTACTTC.

The V and J genes are TRBV29-1 and TRBJ2-3; D not certain. CDR1 and CDR2 (germline): SQVTM, ANQGSEA. The CDR3 has 13 amino acids. The CDR3, as DNA: TGCAGTACCGACTCCCCCACGGATGATACGCAGTATTTT. Translation: CSTDSPTDDTQYF.

The V and J genes are TRBV7-6 and TRBJ2-2; D may be TRBD1 (5 bases). Trimming stripped 7 bases from V and 4 bases from J, with 13 bases between. Germline-derived CDR1 and CDR2 are SGHVS and FNYEAQ. This CDR3 has 14 residues. This CDR3 is CASTLTVGTGELFF. In DNA form, the CDR3 reads TGTGCCAGCACCTTGACAGTGGGCACCGGGGAGCTGTTTTTT.